The present entry profiles one T cell receptor (beta chain) with its context. Its specificity is unknown. With 3 bases removed from V and 1 base from J, the gap between germline ends came to 10 bases. This CDR3 contains 14 residues. CDR1 SQVTM and CDR2 ANQGSEA come from the germline V gene. Sequenced by immunoSEQ multiplex PCR; TCRdb stores in-frame clones only, minus some. Of some 67,000 clones in the sample, approximately 91% were seen once. This sample is part of a study of OX40 agonist ivuxolimab in advanced cancers. General study results and limits: Clones of CD4+ and CD8+ blood T cells grew by week 6 at doses of 0.1 to 3.0 mg/kg. Which antigen the expanded peripheral T cells recognized is unknown.

The TCR sequence derives from an adult with an advanced solid tumor such as melanoma, head and neck, liver or kidney cancer. Here the sequenced sample was CD4+ or CD8+ T cells sorted from blood, taken in a trial of the OX40 agonist ivuxolimab. The V call is TRBV29-1, the J call TRBJ1-3, with D possibly matching TRBD1 (6 bases). The CDR3 DNA reads TGCAGCGTTGAGGGGGGCGCGTCTGGAAACACCATATATTTT. It specifies CSVEGGASGNTIYF.